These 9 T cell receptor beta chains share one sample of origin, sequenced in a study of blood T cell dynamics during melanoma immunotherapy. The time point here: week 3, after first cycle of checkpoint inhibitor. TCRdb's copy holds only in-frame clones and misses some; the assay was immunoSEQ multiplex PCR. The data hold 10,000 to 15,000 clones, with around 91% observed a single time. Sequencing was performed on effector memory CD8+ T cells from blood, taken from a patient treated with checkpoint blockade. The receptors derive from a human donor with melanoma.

DNA for the CDR3: TGCGCCAGCAGCTTGGGCGGAGGGGGGGGCAATCAGCCCCAGCATTTT. As protein: CASSLGGGGGNQPQHF. V is TRBV5-1 and J is TRBJ1-5; tentatively, D is TRBD1 (6 bases). The CDR3 runs 16 residues. The ends were cut back, 0 bases at V and 2 bases at J, with 12 bases in the middle. CDR1 is SGHRS, CDR2 YFSETQ, per germline.

The CDR3 here is CASSLEIRQGHYNEQFF. The CDR3 DNA follows: TGTGCCAGCAGCTTAGAAATCCGGCAGGGCCACTACAATGAGCAGTTCTTC. The chain carries TRBV7-9 and TRBJ2-1, with a tentative D call TRBD1 (5 bases). CDR1 and CDR2 (germline): SEHNR, FQNEAQ (reference sequence). This CDR3 region has 17 residues. V was trimmed by 1 base and J by 3 bases, leaving 16 bases between them. Supplemented by reference TRBV7-9 and TRBJ2-1, the full variable domain reads DTGVSQNPRHKITKRGQNVTFRCDPISEHNRLYWYRQTLGQGPEFLTYFQNEAQLEKSRLLSDRFSAERPKGSFSTLEIQRTEQGDSAMYLCASSLEIRQGHYNEQFFGPGTRLTVL.

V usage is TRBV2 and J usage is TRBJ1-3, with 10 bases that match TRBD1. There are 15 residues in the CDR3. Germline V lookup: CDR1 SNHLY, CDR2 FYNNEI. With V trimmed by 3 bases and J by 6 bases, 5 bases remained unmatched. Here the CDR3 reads CASSEGQGRPNTIYF. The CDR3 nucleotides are TGTGCCAGCAGTGAGGGACAGGGGAGGCCAAACACCATATATTTT.

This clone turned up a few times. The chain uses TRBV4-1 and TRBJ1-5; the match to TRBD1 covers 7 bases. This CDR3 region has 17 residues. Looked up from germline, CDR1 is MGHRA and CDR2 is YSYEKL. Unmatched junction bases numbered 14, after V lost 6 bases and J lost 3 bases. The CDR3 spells CASRLRAGGEDNQPQHF. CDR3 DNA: TGCGCCAGCAGACTAAGGGCAGGGGGAGAGGACAATCAGCCCCAGCATTTT.

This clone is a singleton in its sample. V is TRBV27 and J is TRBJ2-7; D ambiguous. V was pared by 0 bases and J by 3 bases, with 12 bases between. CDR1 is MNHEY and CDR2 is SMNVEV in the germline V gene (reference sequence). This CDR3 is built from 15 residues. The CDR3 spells CASSLSLGRRYEQYF. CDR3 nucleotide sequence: TGTGCCAGCAGTTTATCTCTCGGACGGCGCTACGAGCAGTACTTC.

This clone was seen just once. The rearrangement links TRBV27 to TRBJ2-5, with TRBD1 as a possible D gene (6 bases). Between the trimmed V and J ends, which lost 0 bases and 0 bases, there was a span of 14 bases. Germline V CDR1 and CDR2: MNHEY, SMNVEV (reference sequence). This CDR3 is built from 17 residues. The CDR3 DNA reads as TGTGCCAGCAGTTTATCGTGGGGGACAATGTACCAAGAGACCCAGTACTTC. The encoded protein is CASSLSWGTMYQETQYF.

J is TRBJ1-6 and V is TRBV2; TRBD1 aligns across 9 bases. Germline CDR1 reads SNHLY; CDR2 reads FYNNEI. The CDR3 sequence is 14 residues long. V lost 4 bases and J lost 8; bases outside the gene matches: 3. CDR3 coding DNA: TGTGCCAGCAGTGCCTGGGACAGGGATTCACCCCTCCACTTT. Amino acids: CASSAWDRDSPLHF.

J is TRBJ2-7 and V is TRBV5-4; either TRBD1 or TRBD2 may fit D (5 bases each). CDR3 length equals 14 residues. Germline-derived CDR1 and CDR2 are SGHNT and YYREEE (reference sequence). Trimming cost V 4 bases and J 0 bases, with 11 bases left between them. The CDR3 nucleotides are TGTGCCAGCAGCCCGGGGACGAGCTCCTACGAGCAGTACTTC. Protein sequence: CASSPGTSSYEQYF.

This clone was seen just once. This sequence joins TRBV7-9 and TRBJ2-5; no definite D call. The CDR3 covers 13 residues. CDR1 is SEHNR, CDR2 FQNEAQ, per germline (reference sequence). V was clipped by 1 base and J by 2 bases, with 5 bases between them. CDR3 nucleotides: TGTGCCAGCAGCTTAGTAGTTCAAGAGACCCAGTACTTC. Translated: CASSLVVQETQYF.